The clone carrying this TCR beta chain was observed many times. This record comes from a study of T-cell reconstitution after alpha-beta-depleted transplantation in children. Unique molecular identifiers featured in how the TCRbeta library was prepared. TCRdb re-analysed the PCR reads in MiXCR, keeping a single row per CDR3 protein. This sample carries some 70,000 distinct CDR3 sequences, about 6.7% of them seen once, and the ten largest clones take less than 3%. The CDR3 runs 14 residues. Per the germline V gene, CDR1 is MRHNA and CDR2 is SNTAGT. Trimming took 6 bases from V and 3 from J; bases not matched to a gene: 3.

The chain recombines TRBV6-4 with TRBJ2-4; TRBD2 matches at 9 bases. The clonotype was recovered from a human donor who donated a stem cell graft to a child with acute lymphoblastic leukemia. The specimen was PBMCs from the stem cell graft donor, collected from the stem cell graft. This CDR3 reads CASSPSGDKNIQYF. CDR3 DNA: TGTGCCAGCAGCCCTAGCGGGGACAAAAACATTCAGTACTTC.